This T cell receptor (beta chain) comes out of a study of early T cells in non-severe SARS-CoV-2 infection. Study overall: Bulk RNA isolated from unsorted whole blood underwent sequencing; chains were not paired. Study findings and constraints: The matching step, a VDJdb search, favored anti-spike CD8 responses and missed private and CD4 specificities.

This clonotype was observed at least ten times. Its target is unknown. After removal of 0 bases from V and 7 bases from J, the junction contained 1 base not matched to a gene. Germline CDR1 MGHRA, CDR2 YSYEKL. The CDR3 is made up of 16 amino acids. The library protocol tagged individual cDNA molecules with unique molecular identifiers. MiXCR was run by TCRdb on the 5' RACE reads, yielding one entry per CDR3 protein. The table includes about 66,000 distinct CDR3 sequences, 13% detected once. This sequence was found in an adult who was a healthcare worker with PCR-confirmed SARS-CoV-2 infection or an uninfected control (not recorded which). Sample: whole blood. The V call is TRBV4-1, the J call TRBJ2-1; 15 bases are shared with TRBD2. In DNA, the CDR3 is TGCGCCAGCAGCCAAGAGGGACTAGCGGGAGGAAATGAGCAGTTCTTC. Protein sequence: CASSQEGLAGGNEQFF.